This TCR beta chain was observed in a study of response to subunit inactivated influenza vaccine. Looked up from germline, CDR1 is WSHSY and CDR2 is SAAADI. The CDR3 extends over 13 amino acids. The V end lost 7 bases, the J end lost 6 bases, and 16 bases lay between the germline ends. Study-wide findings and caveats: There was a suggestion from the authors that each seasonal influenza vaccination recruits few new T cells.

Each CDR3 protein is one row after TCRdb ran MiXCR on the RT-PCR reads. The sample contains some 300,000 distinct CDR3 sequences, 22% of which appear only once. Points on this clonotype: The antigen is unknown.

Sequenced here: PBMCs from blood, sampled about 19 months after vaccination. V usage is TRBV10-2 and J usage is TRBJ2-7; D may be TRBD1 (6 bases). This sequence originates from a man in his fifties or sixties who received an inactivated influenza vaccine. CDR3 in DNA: TGCGCCAGCACTAGGACAGACGCGCTCGAGCAGTACTTC. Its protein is CASTRTDALEQYF.